These 31 T cell receptor beta chains came from one sample sequenced in a study of long-term antiretroviral therapy in people with HIV (dated by TCRdb to 2021 to 2024). The immunoSEQ hsTCRB v3.0 assay was used at survey level resolution to sequence the TRB variable region. TCRdb took over this immuneACCESS table, retaining in-frame rearrangements with V and J assigned. Such tables are incomplete; in checked studies, under half of the missing clones stem from an unresolved V gene, and the remainder is unexplained. The sample data list 25,000 to 30,000 clones, and more than 80% of these were observed just once. The ten most abundant clones make up 4% to 5.5% of the sample. The starting material was unsorted PBMCs, obtained about 5.5 years after starting antiretroviral therapy. These receptors were collected from a woman aged 40 to 50 with HIV.

This clone was seen just once. The gene calls are TRBV18 and TRBJ2-7; D gene unclear. Trimming cost V 3 bases and J 4 bases, with 10 bases left between them. The CDR3 extends over 13 amino acids. Germline CDR1 and CDR2: KGHSH and LQKENI. CDR3 amino acids: CASSPSAEYEQYF. The CDR3 DNA reads as TGTGCCAGCTCACCTTCCGCTGAGTACGAGCAGTACTTC. Combining the CDR3 with reference TRBV18 and TRBJ2-7 gives the whole variable domain NAGVMQNPRHLVRRRGQEARLRCSPMKGHSHVYWYRQLPEEGLKFMVYLQKENIIDESGMPKERFSAEFPKEGPSILRIQQVVRGDSAAYFCASSPSAEYEQYFGPGTRLTVT.

V gene TRBV7-2 combines with J gene TRBJ2-1, with D unclear. Germline CDR1 is SGHTA and CDR2 is FQGNSA. CDR3 length: 12 amino acids. V was clipped by 6 bases and J by 9 bases, with 12 bases between them. CDR3 protein: CASSYITGEQFF. The CDR3 DNA is TGTGCCAGCAGTTACATAACGGGTGAGCAGTTCTTC.

The rearrangement joins TRBV6-5 to TRBJ2-7; 7 positions match TRBD2. Germline loops: CDR1 MNHEY, CDR2 SVGAGI. This CDR3 is 15 amino acids long. V dropped 1 base and J dropped 4; count of bases not matched to a gene: 7. This chain's CDR3 is CASSYLASGKYEQYF. For the CDR3, the DNA is TGTGCCAGCAGTTACTTGGCTAGCGGAAAATACGAGCAGTACTTC.

The V gene is TRBV11-2, the J gene TRBJ2-3, with unresolved D. Germline CDR1 reads SGHAT; CDR2 reads FQNNGV. The CDR3 contains 14 residues. V was pared by 3 bases and J by 1 base, with 8 bases between. CDR3 loop: CASSFTRGTDTQYF. Here the CDR3 DNA reads TGTGCCAGCAGCTTCACCCGGGGCACAGATACGCAGTATTTT.

The chain couples TRBV15 to TRBJ2-1, with 7 bases that match TRBD1. The CDR3 is made up of 16 amino acids. Germline trimming cut 6 bases from V and 0 bases from J; bases unmatched to any gene: 8. Germline loops: CDR1 LNHNV, CDR2 YYDKDF (reference sequence). The CDR3 loop is CATSSRRGSSYNEQFF. The CDR3 coding sequence is TGTGCCACCAGTTCTCGCAGGGGGAGCTCCTACAATGAGCAGTTCTTC.

This clone was picked up a small number of times. This chain connects TRBV27 to TRBJ1-1; unclear D gene. Germline-derived CDR1 and CDR2 are MNHEY and SMNVEV (reference sequence). The CDR3 has 15 amino acids. V was cut by 0 bases and J by 1 base, with 9 bases left in between. The CDR3 sequence: CASSLSWVGNTEAFF. As DNA, the CDR3 is TGTGCCAGCAGTTTATCGTGGGTGGGGAACACTGAAGCTTTCTTT.

This clone has just one count. This chain joins TRBV19 and TRBJ1-5; D might be TRBD1 (5 bases). Germline CDR1 reads LNHDA; CDR2 reads SQIVND (reference sequence). V gave up 0 bases and J gave up 5 bases, with 8 bases separating them. The CDR3 consists of 14 residues. The CDR3 is CASSIEGGDQPQHF. CDR3 DNA sequence: TGTGCCAGTAGTATAGAGGGGGGGGATCAGCCCCAGCATTTT.

This clone was seen only a few times. V and J are TRBV4-1 and TRBJ2-7, with TRBD2 as a possible D gene (5 bases). Trimming left V 2 bases short and J 1 base short, with 12 bases between. The germline CDR1 and CDR2 sequences are MGHRA and YSYEKL. The CDR3 extends over 15 amino acids. For the CDR3, the DNA is TGCGCCAGCAGCCAACATATTAGCGCATCCTACGAGCAGTACTTC. Encoded protein: CASSQHISASYEQYF.

V gene TRBV5-6 combines with J gene TRBJ2-7; TRBD2 matches at 7 bases. Germline-derived CDR1 and CDR2 are SGHDT and YYEEEE. This CDR3 spans 13 amino acids. V shed 2 bases, J shed 3 bases, and the junction held 2 bases outside the gene matches. The CDR3 coding sequence is TGTGCCAGCAGCTTTGGGGGGGGCTACGAGCAGTACTTC. Translated: CASSFGGGYEQYF.

This rearrangement joins TRBV19 to TRBJ2-5, with 8 bases identical to TRBD2. The J segment lost 5 bases and the V segment lost 3 bases, leaving 11 bases of the junction unmatched. Germline values: CDR1 LNHDA, CDR2 SQIVND (reference sequence). The length of the CDR3 is 16 residues. This CDR3 is CASSILAAGASETQYF. The CDR3 bases are TGTGCCAGTAGTATCTTAGCAGCGGGAGCGTCGGAGACCCAGTACTTC.

The chain has TRBV19 and TRBJ2-7; D unresolved. V shed 3 bases and J shed 3 bases, with 9 bases lying between them. Germline CDR1 LNHDA, CDR2 SQIVND (reference sequence). The CDR3 length is 13 residues. Here the CDR3 reads CASSIELSYEQYF. The DNA for the CDR3 is TGTGCCAGTAGTATTGAGTTGAGCTACGAGCAGTACTTC.

V usage is TRBV11-3 and J usage is TRBJ2-6; no reliable D call. Germline CDR1 SGHNT, CDR2 YENEEA. The V end was cut by 0 bases, the J end by 0 bases, with 6 bases between. The CDR3 loop spans 16 amino acids. CDR3 nucleotide sequence: TGTGCCAGCAGCTTAGATAGTAGCTCTGGGGCCAACGTCCTGACTTTC. Encoded protein: CASSLDSSSGANVLTF. The full variable domain, rest sourced from reference TRBV11-3 and TRBJ2-6, is EAGVVQSPRYKIIEKKQPVAFWCNPISGHNTLYWYLQNLGQGPELLIRYENEEAVDDSQLPKDRFSAERLKGVDSTLKIQPAELGDSAVYLCASSLDSSSGANVLTFGAGSRLTVL.

This chain connects TRBV7-6 to TRBJ2-7; D is unresolved. CDR3 length: 14 amino acids. The germline V and J ends were trimmed by 1 base and 3 bases, with 10 bases remaining between them. Germline CDR1 reads SGHVS; CDR2 reads FNYEAQ. The CDR3 region is CASSLDVSSYEQYF. The CDR3 DNA reads TGTGCCAGCAGCTTAGACGTCTCGAGCTACGAGCAGTACTTC.

This chain links TRBV5-4 with TRBJ2-7; the D gene is possibly TRBD2 (7 bases). Germline V gene sequence: CDR1 SGHNT, CDR2 YYREEE (reference sequence). This CDR3 region has 16 residues. V was pared by 2 bases and J by 4 bases, with 19 bases between. CDR3 DNA sequence: TGTGCCAGCAGCTTAGGGGGGGCAGGTCAACCTTACGAGCAGTACTTC. It translates to CASSLGGAGQPYEQYF.

The chain couples TRBV18 to TRBJ2-7; D is possibly TRBD1 (5 bases). The germline V gene has CDR1 KGHSH and CDR2 LQKENI. V shed 0 bases and J shed 0 bases, with 12 bases lying between them. The CDR3 contains 16 residues. CDR3 in DNA: TGTGCCAGCTCACCACCAAGCAGGGCAGGCTCCTACGAGCAGTACTTC. Amino acids: CASSPPSRAGSYEQYF.

The CDR3 region is CASRGLAGYTDTQYF. The CDR3, as DNA: TGTGCCAGCAGAGGACTAGCGGGGTACACAGATACGCAGTATTTT. The gene calls are TRBV2 and TRBJ2-3; 12 positions match TRBD2. The V gene end was trimmed by 6 bases and the J gene end by 2 bases; junction bases not matched to a gene: 3. CDR3 size: 15 residues. Germline V CDR1 and CDR2: SNHLY, FYNNEI.

V usage is TRBV5-6 and J usage is TRBJ2-1; D perhaps matches TRBD2 (6 bases). Germline CDR1 and CDR2: SGHDT and YYEEEE. The V gene lost 1 base and the J gene lost 14 bases, with 10 bases spanning the gap. The CDR3 runs to 11 residues. The chain's CDR3 is CASSLTWGEFF. The CDR3 DNA reads TGTGCCAGCAGCTTGACGTGGGGGGAGTTCTTC.

CDR3: CASSLGFRDRGSSTDTQYF. As DNA, the CDR3 is TGTGCCAGCAGCTTGGGGTTTCGGGACAGGGGTTCCAGCACAGATACGCAGTATTTT. The chain combines TRBV5-4 with TRBJ2-3, with 10 bases matching TRBD1. CDR1 SGHNT and CDR2 YYREEE come from the germline V gene (reference sequence). The CDR3 is made up of 19 amino acids. Trimming at V came to 0 bases and at J to 0 bases, leaving 10 bases not matched to a gene.

This rearrangement joins TRBV9 to TRBJ2-3; TRBD1 is a possible D gene (6 bases). V was shortened by 2 bases and J by 6 bases, with 16 bases between the two germline ends. CDR3 length equals 15 residues. Per germline, CDR1 SGDLS and CDR2 YYNGEE. Written as DNA, the CDR3 is TGTGCCAGCAGCGTTTTACAGGGTGGGGGCGATACGCAGTATTTT. It specifies CASSVLQGGGDTQYF. Together with reference TRBV9 and TRBJ2-3, the CDR3 gives the full variable domain: DSGVTQTPKHLITATGQRVTLRCSPRSGDLSVYWYQQSLDQGLQFLIQYYNGEERAKGNILERFSAQQFPDLHSELNLSSLELGDSALYFCASSVLQGGGDTQYFGPGTRLTVL.

This chain uses TRBV7-9 with TRBJ2-7; a possible D gene is TRBD2 (6 bases). Looked up from germline, CDR1 is SEHNR and CDR2 is FQNEAQ (reference sequence). The CDR3 contains 14 residues. V lost 3 bases, J lost 6 bases, and 15 bases lay in between. CDR3 nucleotide sequence: TGTGCCAGCAGCTTCTCCCTGGTGGAGGGCGAGCAGTACTTC. Its translation: CASSFSLVEGEQYF. Full variable domain (remainder filled in from reference TRBV7-9 and TRBJ2-7): DTGVSQNPRHKITKRGQNVTFRCDPISEHNRLYWYRQTLGQGPEFLTYFQNEAQLEKSRLLSDRFSAERPKGSFSTLEIQRTEQGDSAMYLCASSFSLVEGEQYFGPGTRLTVT.

This clone appeared once. J is TRBJ1-2 and V is TRBV6-6; 9 nucleotides line up with TRBD1. V lost 6 bases, J lost 2 bases, and 4 bases stayed unmatched. The CDR3 covers 14 residues. Germline loops: CDR1 MNHNY, CDR2 SVGAGI (reference sequence). CDR3 sequence reads: CASSRTGENYGYTF. CDR3 sequence (DNA): TGTGCCAGCAGCAGGACAGGGGAGAACTATGGCTACACCTTC.

This rearrangement joins TRBV5-4 to TRBJ2-1; TRBD2 aligns across 9 bases. The V segment lost 4 bases and the J segment 9 bases; nucleotides outside the gene matches: 11. Germline CDR1 is SGHNT and CDR2 is YYREEE (reference sequence). The CDR3 has 15 amino acids. This chain's CDR3 is CASSPLGAGGGEQFF. The DNA of the CDR3 is TGTGCCAGCAGCCCCCTGGGGGCGGGAGGGGGTGAGCAGTTCTTC.

A few counts support this clone. The rearrangement joins TRBV15 to TRBJ1-4; D perhaps matches TRBD1 (6 bases). This CDR3 is built from 14 residues. Germline V gene lookup returns CDR1 LNHNV and CDR2 YYDKDF (reference sequence). Trimming shortened V by 2 bases and J by 7 bases, and 11 bases separated the two germline ends. CDR3 in DNA: TGTGCCACCAGCAGATCCGTGGGGGCTGAAAAACTGTTTTTT. It encodes CATSRSVGAEKLFF.

The rearrangement uses TRBV7-2 and TRBJ2-3, with unresolved D. V lost 0 bases and J lost 2, with 9 bases in between. The germline gives CDR1 SGHTA, CDR2 FQGNSA. The CDR3 consists of 15 residues. CDR3 sequence: CASSLAFGYTDTQYF. In nucleotides, the CDR3 is TGTGCCAGCAGCTTAGCCTTCGGCTACACAGATACGCAGTATTTT. Together with reference TRBV7-2 and TRBJ2-3, the CDR3 gives the full variable domain: GAGVSQSPSNKVTEKGKDVELRCDPISGHTALYWYRQSLGQGLEFLIYFQGNSAPDKSGLPSDRFSAERTGGSVSTLTIQRTQQEDSAVYLCASSLAFGYTDTQYFGPGTRLTVL.

The rearrangement joins TRBV4-2 to TRBJ1-1; 9 positions agree with TRBD1. Germline loops: CDR1 LGHNA, CDR2 YNFKEQ. This CDR3 is 15 amino acids long. Trimming removed 4 bases from V and 4 bases from J; junction bases left unmatched: 7. The CDR3 is CASSLGGQGPTEAFF. In nucleotides, the CDR3 is TGTGCCAGCAGCCTCGGGGGACAGGGACCCACTGAAGCTTTCTTT.

The CDR3 bases are TGCGCCAGCAGCTTGGGTCCGGCTGTTTCCTACGAGCAGTACTTC. It codes for CASSLGPAVSYEQYF. V and J are TRBV5-1 and TRBJ2-7; D not certain. This CDR3 comprises 15 residues. The V end lost 0 bases, the J end lost 1 base, and 11 bases lay between the germline ends. Germline V CDR1 and CDR2: SGHRS, YFSETQ.

This chain connects TRBV14 to TRBJ1-1, with D possibly TRBD1 on 5 matching bases. The CDR3 totals 18 residues. V lost 4 bases to trimming and J lost 3 bases, with 24 bases between them. CDR1 and CDR2 from the germline V gene are SGHDN and FVKESK. CDR3 in amino acids: CASSRNRGGTVWYTEAFF. CDR3 DNA: TGTGCCAGCAGCCGAAACCGGGGGGGTACGGTGTGGTACACTGAAGCTTTCTTT.

The chain joins TRBV6-5 to TRBJ1-2, with D maybe TRBD1 (5 bases). Germline V gene lookup returns CDR1 MNHEY and CDR2 SVGAGI. The CDR3 has 16 residues. Trimming took 1 base from V and 4 from J, leaving 16 bases between them. The CDR3 region has the DNA TGTGCCAGCAGTTACTTACGAACCGGGGGAAGCTATGGCTACACCTTC. This codes for CASSYLRTGGSYGYTF.

The J gene is TRBJ2-7, the V gene TRBV5-6; weak D call: TRBD1 (6 bases). Germline V gene sequence: CDR1 SGHDT, CDR2 YYEEEE. Trimming took 4 bases from V and 3 from J, leaving 11 bases between them. The CDR3 is 13 amino acids. As DNA, the CDR3 is TGTGCCAGCAGCACCGGGACACTCTACGAGCAGTACTTC. This translates into CASSTGTLYEQYF.

CDR3 bases: TGTGCCAGCAGCCGCATCCTAATGCAGGGGCAGCCCCAGCATTTT. Translating it yields CASSRILMQGQPQHF. V usage is TRBV14 and J usage is TRBJ1-5, with D maybe TRBD1 (6 bases). V lost 4 bases and J 7 bases, leaving 17 bases between the germline ends. This CDR3 is built from 15 residues. The germline V gene encodes CDR1 SGHDN and CDR2 FVKESK.

This rearrangement joins TRBV6-5 to TRBJ2-7, with 10 bases fitting TRBD1. The CDR3 has 14 amino acids. V was pared by 6 bases and J by 3 bases, with 5 bases of the junction left unmatched. CDR1 and CDR2 from the germline V gene are MNHEY and SVGAGI. The CDR3 DNA sequence: TGTGCCAGCAGACGGACAGGGGGACACTACGAGCAGTACTTC. Protein product: CASRRTGGHYEQYF.